These T cell receptor beta chains were read from a single sample in a study of cytomegalovirus exposure and HLA in healthy donors. Sequencing was performed with immunoSEQ multiplex PCR; in TCRdb, only in-frame clones are kept and a portion is missing. The sample consists of 130,000 to 150,000 clones, over 75% of them appearing once. Specimen: PBMCs. The receptors originated from a man aged 25-45 years in good health and CMV-seropositive. Both conserved end residues are part of each CDR3. A D gene is named only where the DNA matches it firmly. Expanded clones are given a class, and other clones once, few, many or no size at all.

size,D,J,V,CDR3
-,-,TRBJ2-5,TRBV2,CASKRQTAGRYQETQYF
-,-,TRBJ2-3,TRBV18,CASGGTASADTQYF
-,-,TRBJ1-6,TRBV27,CASSPLLSSPLHF
-,-,TRBJ2-7,TRBV7-2,CASSSNPQGFEQYF
-,TRBD2,TRBJ2-1,TRBV28,CASSLRGLVFF
-,-,TRBJ2-5,TRBV5-1,CASSPDAPDEAQYF
-,TRBD1,TRBJ1-6,TRBV27,CASSFLGQGSNSPLHF
once,TRBD1,TRBJ1-1,TRBV9,CASSARQGARTEAFF
-,-,TRBJ2-3,TRBV30,CAWSVSGLVRDTQYF
-,TRBD1,TRBJ2-1,TRBV6-5,CASSTDRGNNEQFF
-,-,TRBJ2-5,TRBV28,CASSSPAGLSYQETQYF
-,-,TRBJ2-4,TRBV7-2,CASSRDMLAKNSQYF
-,-,TRBJ1-2,TRBV30,CAWDPLGGYGYTF
-,-,TRBJ2-7,TRBV7-9,CASSPPGNLFEQYF
-,TRBD2,TRBJ2-3,TRBV28,CASSISGSGTDTQYF
-,-,TRBJ2-5,TRBV5-1,CASSFLSPQETQYF
once,TRBD2,TRBJ2-7,TRBV4-2,CASSPGLAGGTSYEQYF
once,TRBD2,TRBJ2-2,TRBV18,CASSTGLPLTGELFF
-,TRBD2,TRBJ2-7,TRBV5-4,CASSLGGLAGTYEQYF
-,-,TRBJ2-2,TRBV29-1,CSVDRGHTGELFF
-,TRBD1,TRBJ1-3,TRBV19,CASKGQGSGNTIYF
-,-,TRBJ1-1,TRBV30,CACRISGTPSEAFF
-,TRBD2,TRBJ2-7,TRBV15,CATSQGTSGRSYEQYF
few,-,TRBJ2-3,TRBV6-6,CASSYVAADTQYF
few,TRBD1,TRBJ1-1,TRBV5-4,CASSQGQEGFEAFF
once,TRBD2,TRBJ2-1,TRBV5-4,CAAGGLAGGSGEQFF
-,-,TRBJ1-6,TRBV7-2,CASSSLVGSNSPLHF
-,TRBD2,TRBJ2-5,TRBV30,CAWSFGGAMETQYF
-,TRBD2,TRBJ2-5,TRBV4-1,CASSLGFASGGPGETQYF